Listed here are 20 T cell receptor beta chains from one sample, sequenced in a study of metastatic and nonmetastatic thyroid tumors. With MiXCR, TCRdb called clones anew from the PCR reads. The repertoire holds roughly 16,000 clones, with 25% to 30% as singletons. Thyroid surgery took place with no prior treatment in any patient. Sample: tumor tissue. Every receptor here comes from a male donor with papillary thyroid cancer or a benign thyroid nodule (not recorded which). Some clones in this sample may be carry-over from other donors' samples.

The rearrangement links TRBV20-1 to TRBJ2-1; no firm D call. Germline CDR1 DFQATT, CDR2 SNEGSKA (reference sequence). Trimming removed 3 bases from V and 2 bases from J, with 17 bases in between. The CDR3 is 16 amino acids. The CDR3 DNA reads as TGCAGTGCTAGGGCGAGACTCCTTCGGGCCTACAATGAGCAGTTCTTC. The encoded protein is CSARARLLRAYNEQFF.

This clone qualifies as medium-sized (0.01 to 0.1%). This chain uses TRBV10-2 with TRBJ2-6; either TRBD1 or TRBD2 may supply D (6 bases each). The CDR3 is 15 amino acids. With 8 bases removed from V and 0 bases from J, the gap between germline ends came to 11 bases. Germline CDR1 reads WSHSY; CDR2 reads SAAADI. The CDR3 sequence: CASGWGASGANVLTF. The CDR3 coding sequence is TGCGCCAGCGGTTGGGGGGCCTCTGGGGCCAACGTCCTGACTTTC.

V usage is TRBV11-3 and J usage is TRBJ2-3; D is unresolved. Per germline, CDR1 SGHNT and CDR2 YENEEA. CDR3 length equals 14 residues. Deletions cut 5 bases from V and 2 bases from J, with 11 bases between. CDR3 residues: CASSPDPFTDTQYF. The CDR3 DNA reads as TGTGCCAGCAGCCCCGACCCATTCACAGATACGCAGTATTTT. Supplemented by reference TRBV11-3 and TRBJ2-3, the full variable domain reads EAGVVQSPRYKIIEKKQPVAFWCNPISGHNTLYWYLQNLGQGPELLIRYENEEAVDDSQLPKDRFSAERLKGVDSTLKIQPAELGDSAVYLCASSPDPFTDTQYFGPGTRLTVL.

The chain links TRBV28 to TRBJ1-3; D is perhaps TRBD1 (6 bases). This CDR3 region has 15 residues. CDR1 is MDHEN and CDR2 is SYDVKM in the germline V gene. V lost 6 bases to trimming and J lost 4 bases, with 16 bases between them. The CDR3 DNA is TGTGCCAGCAGCGGAGGGGGGGCGGACGGAAACACCATATATTTT. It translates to CASSGGGADGNTIYF.

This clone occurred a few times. The DNA for the CDR3 is TGTGCCACCAGTGATACAACAGGGCCCTATGGCTACACCTTC. This gives the protein CATSDTTGPYGYTF. The genes are TRBV24-1 and TRBJ1-2; TRBD1 is a possible D gene (6 bases). Per germline, CDR1 KGHDR and CDR2 SFDVKD. This CDR3 has 14 residues. The germline V and J ends were trimmed by 3 bases and 4 bases, with 11 bases remaining between them.

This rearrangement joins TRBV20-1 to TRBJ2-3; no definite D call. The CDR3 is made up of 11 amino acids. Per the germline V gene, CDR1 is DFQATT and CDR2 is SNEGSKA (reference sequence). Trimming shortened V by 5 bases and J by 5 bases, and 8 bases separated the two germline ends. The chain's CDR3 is CSALSRDTQYF. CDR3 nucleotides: TGCAGTGCTCTAAGTAGAGATACGCAGTATTTT.

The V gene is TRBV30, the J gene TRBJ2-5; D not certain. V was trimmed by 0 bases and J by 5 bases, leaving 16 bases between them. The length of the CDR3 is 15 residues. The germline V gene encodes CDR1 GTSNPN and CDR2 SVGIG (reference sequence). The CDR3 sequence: CAWSVPMAARETQYF. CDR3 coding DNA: TGTGCCTGGAGTGTACCTATGGCAGCCCGGGAGACCCAGTACTTC.

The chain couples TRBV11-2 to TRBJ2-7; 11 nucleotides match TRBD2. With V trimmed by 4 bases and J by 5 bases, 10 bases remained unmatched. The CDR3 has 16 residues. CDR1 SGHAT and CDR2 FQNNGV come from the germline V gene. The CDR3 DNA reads TGTGCCAGCAGCTCGACTAGCGGGATACCCTGGGACGAGCAGTACTTC. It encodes CASSSTSGIPWDEQYF. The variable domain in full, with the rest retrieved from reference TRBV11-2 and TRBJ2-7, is EAGVAQSPRYKIIEKRQSVAFWCNPISGHATLYWYQQILGQGPKLLIQFQNNGVVDDSQLPKDRFSAERLKGVDSTLKIQPAKLEDSAVYLCASSSTSGIPWDEQYFGPGTRLTVT.

The DNA for the CDR3 is TGTGCCAGCAGTGAGCTTACTGGGCCCTATGGCTACACCTTC. Translating gives CASSELTGPYGYTF. The V gene is TRBV2, the J gene TRBJ1-2; D call uncertain. Per germline, CDR1 SNHLY and CDR2 FYNNEI. The CDR3 length is 14 residues. V dropped 3 bases and J dropped 4 bases, with 12 bases sitting between them.

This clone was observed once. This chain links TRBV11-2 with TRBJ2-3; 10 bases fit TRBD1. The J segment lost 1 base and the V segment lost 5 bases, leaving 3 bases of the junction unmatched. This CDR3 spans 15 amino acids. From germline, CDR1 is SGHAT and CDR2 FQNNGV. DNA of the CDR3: TGTGCCAGCAGCCACGACAGGGGGCGCACAGATACGCAGTATTTT. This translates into CASSHDRGRTDTQYF.

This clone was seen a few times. The CDR3 sequence is CASSYARRGTSPLHF. DNA of the CDR3: TGTGCCAGCAGTTACGCCAGGCGGGGAACATCACCCCTCCACTTT. The V and J genes are TRBV6-2 or TRBV6-3 and TRBJ1-6; D is undetermined. The germline gives CDR1 MNHEY, CDR2 SVGEGT. This CDR3 is built from 15 residues. The V gene lost 2 bases and the J gene lost 10 bases, with 15 bases spanning the gap.

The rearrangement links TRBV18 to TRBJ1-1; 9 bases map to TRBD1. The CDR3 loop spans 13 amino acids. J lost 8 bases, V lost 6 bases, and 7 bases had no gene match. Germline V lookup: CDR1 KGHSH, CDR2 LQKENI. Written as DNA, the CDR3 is TGTGCCAGCTCCCCAGACAGGGGGGCAGAAGCTTTCTTT. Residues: CASSPDRGAEAFF.

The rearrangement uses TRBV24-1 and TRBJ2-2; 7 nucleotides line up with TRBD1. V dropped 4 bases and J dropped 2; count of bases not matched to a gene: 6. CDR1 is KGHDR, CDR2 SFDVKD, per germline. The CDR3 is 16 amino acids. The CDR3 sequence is CATSDPGTVNTGELFF. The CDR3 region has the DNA TGTGCCACCAGTGACCCCGGGACAGTAAACACCGGGGAGCTGTTTTTT.

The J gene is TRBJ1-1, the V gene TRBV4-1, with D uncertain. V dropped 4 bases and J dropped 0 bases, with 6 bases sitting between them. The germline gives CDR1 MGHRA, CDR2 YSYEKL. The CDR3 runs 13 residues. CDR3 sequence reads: CASSLGLNTEAFF. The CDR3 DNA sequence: TGCGCCAGCAGCCTTGGACTGAACACTGAAGCTTTCTTT.

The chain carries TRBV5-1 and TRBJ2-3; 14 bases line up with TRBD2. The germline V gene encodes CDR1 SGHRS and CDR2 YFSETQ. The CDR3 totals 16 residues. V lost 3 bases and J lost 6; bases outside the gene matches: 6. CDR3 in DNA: TGCGCCAGCAGCTCGGGGACTAGCGGGAGTTGGGATACGCAGTATTTT. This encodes CASSSGTSGSWDTQYF.

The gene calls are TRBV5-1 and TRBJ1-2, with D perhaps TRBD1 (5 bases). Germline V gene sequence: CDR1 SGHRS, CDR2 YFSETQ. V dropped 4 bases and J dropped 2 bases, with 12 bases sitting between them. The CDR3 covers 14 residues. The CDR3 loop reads CASSIGTPNYGYTF. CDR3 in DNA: TGCGCCAGCAGCATCGGGACTCCCAACTATGGCTACACCTTC.

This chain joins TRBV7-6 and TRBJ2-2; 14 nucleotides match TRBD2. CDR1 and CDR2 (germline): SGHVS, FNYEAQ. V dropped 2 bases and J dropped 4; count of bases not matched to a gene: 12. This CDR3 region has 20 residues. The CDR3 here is CASSLRGPGLAGVRTGELFF. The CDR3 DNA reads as TGTGCCAGCAGCTTACGGGGGCCGGGACTAGCGGGAGTTCGCACCGGGGAGCTGTTTTTT.

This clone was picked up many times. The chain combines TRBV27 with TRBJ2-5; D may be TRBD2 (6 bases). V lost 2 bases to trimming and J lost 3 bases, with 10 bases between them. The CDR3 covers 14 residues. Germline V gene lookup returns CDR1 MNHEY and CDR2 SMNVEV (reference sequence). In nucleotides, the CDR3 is TGTGCCAGCAGTTTAGCGGGAATCAAAGAGACCCAGTACTTC. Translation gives CASSLAGIKETQYF.

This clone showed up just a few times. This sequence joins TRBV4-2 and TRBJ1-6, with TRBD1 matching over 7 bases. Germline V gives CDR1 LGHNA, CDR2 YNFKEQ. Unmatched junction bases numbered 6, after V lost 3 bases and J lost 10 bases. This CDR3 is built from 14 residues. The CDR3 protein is CASSHTGEGSPLHF. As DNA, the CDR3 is TGTGCCAGCAGCCACACAGGGGAGGGCTCACCCCTCCACTTT.

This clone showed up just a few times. The CDR3 loop reads CASSFLGGNSPLHF. Here the CDR3 DNA reads TGTGCCAGCAGTTTTCTCGGGGGAAATTCACCCCTCCACTTT. This rearrangement joins TRBV28 to TRBJ1-6, with TRBD1 as a possible D gene (5 bases). In germline, CDR1 is MDHEN, CDR2 SYDVKM. The CDR3 runs 14 residues. The ends were cut back, 3 bases at V and 7 bases at J, with 10 bases in the middle.